The rows below give T cell receptor beta chains drawn from one sample of a study of shared clonotypes between healthy human individuals. Profiled with immunoSEQ multiplex PCR; TCRdb holds only in-frame clones, not every one. The sample lists 2 million to 2.5 million clones; around 92% were seen once. The source material was naive CD4+ T cells from PBMCs. The receptors were sampled from a man between 18 and 29 years old in good health. Some clones in this sample may be carry-over from other donors' samples. The CDR3 runs from the conserved cysteine through the conserved F or W. Each record gives: clone size, D gene, J gene, V gene, CDR3 DNA, CDR3 protein. A D gene is named only where the DNA matches it firmly. Rows give clone size only sometimes, using once, few, many, or a class for an expanded clone.

abundance: .
d_gene: TRBD1
j_gene: TRBJ2-1
v_gene: TRBV7-6
CDR3nt: TGTGCCAGCAGCGTTAATACAGGGGTTACCTCAAGCAATGAGCAGTTCTTC
CDR3aa: CASSVNTGVTSSNEQFF

abundance: .
d_gene: .
j_gene: TRBJ1-1
v_gene: TRBV10-3
CDR3nt: TGTGCCATCAGTGAGTCGGAGGGGGGCACTGAAGCTTTCTTT
CDR3aa: CAISESEGGTEAFF

abundance: .
d_gene: .
j_gene: TRBJ1-1
v_gene: TRBV6-1
CDR3nt: TGTGCCAGCAGCCAACAGGGACAAAACACTGAAGCTTTCTTT
CDR3aa: CASSQQGQNTEAFF

abundance: .
d_gene: .
j_gene: TRBJ1-2
v_gene: TRBV6-1
CDR3nt: TGTGCCAGCAGTGATGCGGGATGGAATGGCTACACCTTC
CDR3aa: CASSDAGWNGYTF

abundance: .
d_gene: TRBD1
j_gene: TRBJ1-1
v_gene: TRBV18
CDR3nt: TGTGCCAGCTCACCAACAACCGGGACAGGGGGCGTAAGAATCACTGAAGCTTTCTTT
CDR3aa: CASSPTTGTGGVRITEAFF

abundance: few
d_gene: .
j_gene: TRBJ2-2
v_gene: TRBV5-1
CDR3nt: TGCGCCAGCAGCTTGGTCGGGGGCACCGGGGAGCTGTTTTTT
CDR3aa: CASSLVGGTGELFF

abundance: .
d_gene: .
j_gene: TRBJ1-3
v_gene: TRBV6-5
CDR3nt: TGTGCCAGCAGTTATAGCTCTGGAAACACCATATATTTT
CDR3aa: CASSYSSGNTIYF

abundance: once
d_gene: .
j_gene: TRBJ2-6
v_gene: TRBV6-1
CDR3nt: TGTGCCAGCAGTAGAACAGGTTTTGGGGCCAACGTCCTGACTTTC
CDR3aa: CASSRTGFGANVLTF

abundance: .
d_gene: .
j_gene: TRBJ2-3
v_gene: TRBV21-1
CDR3nt: TGTGCCAGCAGCAAAGCCAGCGGGAGGGTAGATACGCAGTATTTT
CDR3aa: CASSKASGRVDTQYF

abundance: few
d_gene: .
j_gene: TRBJ1-1
v_gene: TRBV28
CDR3nt: TGTGCCAGCAGTTTAAGGGACACTGAAGCTTTCTTT
CDR3aa: CASSLRDTEAFF

abundance: .
d_gene: .
j_gene: TRBJ1-2
v_gene: TRBV7-5
CDR3nt: TGTGCCAGCAGCACCCACGGGGGAGGCTACACCTTC
CDR3aa: CASSTHGGGYTF

abundance: .
d_gene: .
j_gene: TRBJ2-5
v_gene: TRBV9
CDR3nt: TGTGCCAGCAGGGGGAGGGGGCGTCAAGAGACCCAGTACTTC
CDR3aa: CASRGRGRQETQYF

abundance: .
d_gene: TRBD2
j_gene: TRBJ2-1
v_gene: TRBV5-1
CDR3nt: TGCGCCAGCAGCTTGCCCATGGGCGGGAGCTACAATGAGCAGTTCTTC
CDR3aa: CASSLPMGGSYNEQFF

abundance: .
d_gene: .
j_gene: TRBJ1-2
v_gene: TRBV28
CDR3nt: TGTGCCAGCAGTTTAGGACGGAGAGCTAACTATGGCTACACCTTC
CDR3aa: CASSLGRRANYGYTF

abundance: .
d_gene: TRBD2
j_gene: TRBJ2-6
v_gene: TRBV19
CDR3nt: TGTGCCAGTTCCCCGGGGGGATCAGGGGCCAACGTCCTGACTTTC
CDR3aa: CASSPGGSGANVLTF

abundance: few
d_gene: TRBD1
j_gene: TRBJ1-2
v_gene: TRBV10-3
CDR3nt: TGTGCCATCGGGGACAGCGAGGGCTACACCTTC
CDR3aa: CAIGDSEGYTF

abundance: .
d_gene: .
j_gene: TRBJ1-4
v_gene: TRBV20-1
CDR3nt: TGCAGTGCTAGTACGGCGGCGGGACTGTTTTTT
CDR3aa: CSASTAAGLFF

abundance: once
d_gene: .
j_gene: TRBJ1-1
v_gene: TRBV18
CDR3nt: TGTGCCAGCTCACCTGAAGTCGGAGGACAAGAAGCTTTCTTT
CDR3aa: CASSPEVGGQEAFF

abundance: .
d_gene: TRBD2
j_gene: TRBJ2-1
v_gene: TRBV15
CDR3nt: TGTGCCACCAGCGGGACTAGGTCCCATGAGCAGTTCTTC
CDR3aa: CATSGTRSHEQFF

abundance: .
d_gene: TRBD1
j_gene: TRBJ2-3
v_gene: TRBV7-3
CDR3nt: TGTGCCAGCAGCTTAGAGACAGGGTTTAGGACAGATACGCAGTATTTT
CDR3aa: CASSLETGFRTDTQYF

abundance: .
d_gene: .
j_gene: TRBJ1-2
v_gene: TRBV5-6
CDR3nt: TGTGCCAGCAGCTTGGCCTGGAGAGGGGCTGGGGGCTACACCTTC
CDR3aa: CASSLAWRGAGGYTF

abundance: .
d_gene: .
j_gene: TRBJ1-1
v_gene: TRBV15
CDR3nt: TGTGCCACCAGCAGTCTAGGAGGTGGCACTGAAGCTTTCTTT
CDR3aa: CATSSLGGGTEAFF

abundance: .
d_gene: .
j_gene: TRBJ2-5
v_gene: TRBV20-1
CDR3nt: TGCAGTGCACCGCAAGAGACCCAGTACTTC
CDR3aa: CSAPQETQYF

abundance: .
d_gene: .
j_gene: TRBJ2-7
v_gene: TRBV28
CDR3nt: TGTGCCAGCAGCCCCCCCCTACTAGGCCCTTACGAGCAGTACTTC
CDR3aa: CASSPPLLGPYEQYF

abundance: .
d_gene: .
j_gene: TRBJ2-3
v_gene: TRBV6-5
CDR3nt: TGTGCCAGCAAGGATTGGGGTGCTAGCACAGATACGCAGTATTTT
CDR3aa: CASKDWGASTDTQYF

abundance: .
d_gene: .
j_gene: TRBJ1-1
v_gene: TRBV5-1
CDR3nt: TGCGCCAGCAGCTTTGGGGACCGATACAGGAATACTGAAGCTTTCTTT
CDR3aa: CASSFGDRYRNTEAFF

abundance: .
d_gene: .
j_gene: TRBJ1-2
v_gene: TRBV7-3
CDR3nt: TGTGCCAGCAGCGTCGACGCAGGCGTCTATGGCTACACCTTC
CDR3aa: CASSVDAGVYGYTF

abundance: .
d_gene: .
j_gene: TRBJ2-5
v_gene: TRBV7-8
CDR3nt: TGTGCCAGCAGCTTCAATCAAGAGACCCAGTACTTC
CDR3aa: CASSFNQETQYF

abundance: .
d_gene: TRBD2
j_gene: TRBJ2-7
v_gene: TRBV11-2
CDR3nt: TGTGCCAGCAGCCCCGGGACTAGCATCTACGAGCAGTACTTC
CDR3aa: CASSPGTSIYEQYF

abundance: .
d_gene: .
j_gene: TRBJ2-7
v_gene: TRBV15
CDR3nt: TGTGCCACCAGCAGGGGCAGGCGATACGAGCAGTACTTC
CDR3aa: CATSRGRRYEQYF

abundance: .
d_gene: .
j_gene: TRBJ2-2
v_gene: TRBV7-2
CDR3nt: TGTGCCAGCAGCTTAGTAGGTTCGGGGGCCGGCGGGGAGCTGTTTTTT
CDR3aa: CASSLVGSGAGGELFF

abundance: .
d_gene: TRBD1
j_gene: TRBJ1-5
v_gene: TRBV7-9
CDR3nt: TGTGCCAGCAGCCTGGGGACAGGGCCTGATCAGCCCCAGCATTTT
CDR3aa: CASSLGTGPDQPQHF

abundance: once
d_gene: .
j_gene: TRBJ2-1
v_gene: TRBV21-1
CDR3nt: TGTGCCAGCAGCAAAGATTTGATAAGCTCCTACAATGAGCAGTTCTTC
CDR3aa: CASSKDLISSYNEQFF

abundance: .
d_gene: TRBD1
j_gene: TRBJ1-4
v_gene: TRBV5-4
CDR3nt: TGTGCCAGCAGCCGGACAGGGGATAACGAAAAACTGTTTTTT
CDR3aa: CASSRTGDNEKLFF

abundance: .
d_gene: TRBD1
j_gene: TRBJ2-3
v_gene: TRBV7-9
CDR3nt: TGTGCCAGCAGCTTCCGGGGACAGGGAACAGATACGCAGTATTTT
CDR3aa: CASSFRGQGTDTQYF

abundance: .
d_gene: .
j_gene: TRBJ1-1
v_gene: TRBV7-9
CDR3nt: TGTGCCAGCAGCTTAACAGGGAGGTACACTGAAGCTTTCTTT
CDR3aa: CASSLTGRYTEAFF

abundance: .
d_gene: .
j_gene: TRBJ2-3
v_gene: TRBV27
CDR3nt: TGTGCCAGCAGTTTCCTCACAGATACGCAGTATTTT
CDR3aa: CASSFLTDTQYF

abundance: .
d_gene: .
j_gene: TRBJ2-3
v_gene: TRBV19
CDR3nt: TGTGCCAGTAGCCTCAAACGGGCTAGTTTTGCGACGGGGTCCTGGGATACGCAGTATTTT
CDR3aa: CASSLKRASFATGSWDTQYF

abundance: .
d_gene: .
j_gene: TRBJ1-1
v_gene: TRBV9
CDR3nt: TGTGCCAGCAGTGTACAGCCGAGGAACACTGAAGCTTTCTTT
CDR3aa: CASSVQPRNTEAFF

abundance: .
d_gene: .
j_gene: TRBJ1-5
v_gene: TRBV4-2
CDR3nt: TGTGCCAGCAGCCAAGGGGCGAGGGGCCAGCCCCAGCATTTT
CDR3aa: CASSQGARGQPQHF

abundance: .
d_gene: TRBD2
j_gene: TRBJ2-7
v_gene: TRBV10-3
CDR3nt: TGTGCCATCAGCGGACTAGCTTACTACGAGCAGTACTTC
CDR3aa: CAISGLAYYEQYF

abundance: .
d_gene: .
j_gene: TRBJ2-7
v_gene: TRBV6-4
CDR3nt: TGTGCCAGCAGGGCCCTCCCTTCAGAGCAGTACTTC
CDR3aa: CASRALPSEQYF

abundance: once
d_gene: .
j_gene: TRBJ2-7
v_gene: TRBV10-3
CDR3nt: TGTGCCAGCACACCCGGGACTGGCTCCTACGAGCAGTACTTC
CDR3aa: CASTPGTGSYEQYF

abundance: .
d_gene: TRBD2
j_gene: TRBJ2-1
v_gene: TRBV7-3
CDR3nt: TGTGCCAGCAGTCCATCTCCTAGCGGTTTATTCAATGAGCAGTTCTTC
CDR3aa: CASSPSPSGLFNEQFF

abundance: once
d_gene: .
j_gene: TRBJ2-4
v_gene: TRBV21-1
CDR3nt: TGTGCCAGCAGTACTAAAAACATTCAGTACTTC
CDR3aa: CASSTKNIQYF

abundance: .
d_gene: .
j_gene: TRBJ2-5
v_gene: TRBV5-4
CDR3nt: TGTGCCAGCAGCTTGGCGGCCGGCGGAGAAGAGACCCAGTACTTC
CDR3aa: CASSLAAGGEETQYF

abundance: .
d_gene: .
j_gene: TRBJ1-4
v_gene: TRBV7-8
CDR3nt: TGTGCCAGCAGCCTGAGACGGAGAACTAATGAAAAACTGTTTTTT
CDR3aa: CASSLRRRTNEKLFF

abundance: once
d_gene: .
j_gene: TRBJ1-3
v_gene: TRBV28
CDR3nt: TGTGCCAGCAGCATCCTTTATCCCGACTCCTCTGGAAACACCATATATTTT
CDR3aa: CASSILYPDSSGNTIYF

abundance: .
d_gene: TRBD1
j_gene: TRBJ1-2
v_gene: TRBV18
CDR3nt: TGTGCCAGCTCGCCTGACAGGGGCTATGGCTACACCTTC
CDR3aa: CASSPDRGYGYTF

abundance: .
d_gene: TRBD1
j_gene: TRBJ1-5
v_gene: TRBV28
CDR3nt: TGTGCCAGCACCTTACAGGGGGCGGTGGGTCCCCAGCATTTT
CDR3aa: CASTLQGAVGPQHF

abundance: .
d_gene: .
j_gene: TRBJ2-5
v_gene: TRBV14
CDR3nt: TGTGCCAGCAGCCGGGGGATCAAAGAGACCCAGTACTTC
CDR3aa: CASSRGIKETQYF

abundance: .
d_gene: .
j_gene: TRBJ1-3
v_gene: TRBV9
CDR3nt: TGTGCCAGCAGCGTGCTGTCCGGGGAGTCTGGAAACACCATATATTTT
CDR3aa: CASSVLSGESGNTIYF

abundance: .
d_gene: .
j_gene: TRBJ2-1
v_gene: TRBV9
CDR3nt: TGTGCCAGCAGCGTAGAAGGTGACTCCTACAATGAGCAGTTCTTC
CDR3aa: CASSVEGDSYNEQFF

abundance: .
d_gene: .
j_gene: TRBJ2-2
v_gene: TRBV5-1
CDR3nt: TGCGCCAGCAGTGAGACTGCGAACACCGGGGAGCTGTTTTTT
CDR3aa: CASSETANTGELFF

abundance: .
d_gene: .
j_gene: TRBJ2-1
v_gene: TRBV28
CDR3nt: TGTGCCAGCAGTTTACAGGACAATGAGCAGTTCTTC
CDR3aa: CASSLQDNEQFF

abundance: .
d_gene: .
j_gene: TRBJ1-4
v_gene: TRBV6-5
CDR3nt: TGTGCCAGCAGCCAATCCCGGGAAAAACTGTTTTTT
CDR3aa: CASSQSREKLFF

abundance: .
d_gene: .
j_gene: TRBJ2-7
v_gene: TRBV6-1
CDR3nt: TGTGCCAGCAGTCCCCGGGACCTCGAGCAGTACTTC
CDR3aa: CASSPRDLEQYF

abundance: .
d_gene: .
j_gene: TRBJ2-7
v_gene: TRBV28
CDR3nt: TGTGCCAGCAGTTTCGGAGGAGGCTACGAGCAGTACTTC
CDR3aa: CASSFGGGYEQYF

abundance: .
d_gene: .
j_gene: TRBJ2-2
v_gene: TRBV19
CDR3nt: TGTGCCAGTCCCGGTAACGGGGAGCTGTTTTTT
CDR3aa: CASPGNGELFF